This entry concerns a single T cell receptor (beta chain). Its antigen remains unidentified. The method was immunoSEQ multiplex PCR; TCRdb's version includes in-frame clones alone and lacks a portion of them. The repertoire includes 49,000 or so clones, approximately 80% of them detected once, and 2.6% sits in the top ten. This specimen belongs to a study of OX40 agonist ivuxolimab in advanced cancers. The J segment lost 0 bases and the V segment lost 9 bases, leaving 10 bases of the junction unmatched. Looked up from germline, CDR1 is LNHDA and CDR2 is SQIVND (reference sequence). This CDR3 has 16 amino acids. The study's findings and limits: Partly responding patients at 0.1-3.0 mg/kg showed some of the smallest clonal expansion.

This clonotype was sampled from an adult with an advanced solid tumor such as melanoma, head and neck, liver or kidney cancer. The material was CD4+ or CD8+ T cells sorted from blood, obtained in a trial of the OX40 agonist ivuxolimab. The V and J genes are TRBV19 and TRBJ1-2; TRBD1 matches 10 bases. The CDR3 DNA follows: TGTGCCAGCCAGAGGGACAGGGGATTGCCTAACTATGGCTACACCTTC. Residues: CASQRDRGLPNYGYTF.